This is a list of T cell receptor beta chains from one sample in a study of T cell repertoires in cytomegalovirus infection. TCRdb fed the reads into MiXCR, producing one record per CDR3 protein. The data hold over 150,000 distinct CDR3 sequences, with approximately 14% observed a single time. Source material: PBMCs. The receptors here all came from a human donor in good health (CMV status not recorded). Some clones in this sample may be carry-over from other donors' samples. CDR3s include the opening cysteine and the closing phenylalanine or tryptophan. D genes are given only for firm matches. Rows give clone size only sometimes, using once, few, many, or a class for an expanded clone.

j_gene,d_gene,abundance,v_gene,CDR3aa,CDR3nt
TRBJ2-7,TRBD1,few,TRBV20-1,CSARSMDRAYEQYF,TGCAGTGCTAGAAGCATGGACAGGGCCTACGAGCAGTACTTC
TRBJ1-2,TRBD1,.,TRBV5-4,CASSLRTGSNYGYTF,TGTGCCAGCAGCTTACGGACAGGGTCGAACTATGGCTACACCTTC
TRBJ1-2,.,.,TRBV19,CASRLDSSYGYTF,TGTGCCAGTAGGCTGGACAGCTCCTATGGCTACACCTTC
TRBJ2-6,TRBD2,.,TRBV2,CASSSGLARSGANVLTF,TGTGCCAGCAGTTCCGGACTAGCCCGTTCCGGGGCCAACGTCCTGACTTTC
TRBJ1-1,.,few,TRBV20-1,CSASLRTTEAFF,TGCAGCGCCTCCCTGAGAACCACTGAAGCTTTCTTT
TRBJ2-2,TRBD2,.,TRBV5-5,CATQKGTTVAGELFF,TGTGCCACCCAAAAGGGGACTACGGTTGCCGGGGAGCTGTTTTTT
TRBJ2-7,TRBD2,.,TRBV10-3,CAVNAGTSGSYEQYF,TGTGCCGTCAACGCCGGGACTAGCGGCTCCTACGAGCAGTACTTC
TRBJ1-2,.,few,TRBV12-3/TRBV12-4,CASGTRLYGYTF,TGTGCCAGTGGAACCCGATTGTATGGCTACACCTTC
TRBJ2-6,TRBD1,.,TRBV12-3/TRBV12-4,CASSFRDRGPGANVLTF,TGTGCCAGCAGTTTTCGGGACAGGGGGCCTGGGGCCAACGTCCTGACTTTC
TRBJ2-3,TRBD2,.,TRBV5-1,CASSSPTSGRAKADTQYF,TGCGCCAGCAGCTCGCCGACTAGCGGGAGGGCGAAGGCAGATACGCAGTATTTT
TRBJ2-4,.,few,TRBV20-1,CSASRAENIQYF,TGCAGTGCTAGCCGAGCTGAAAACATTCAGTACTTC
TRBJ2-4,.,.,TRBV19,CASSIVRRAEAKNIQYF,TGTGCCAGTAGTATAGTAAGGAGGGCGGAAGCCAAAAACATTCAGTACTTC
TRBJ1-5,.,many,TRBV7-8,CASSSTQGPQHF,TGTGCCAGCAGCTCCACACAGGGCCCCCAGCATTTT
TRBJ1-1,.,few,TRBV5-4,CASNPGTGDTEAFF,TGTGCCAGCAACCCCGGGACGGGGGACACTGAAGCTTTCTTT
TRBJ2-7,.,.,TRBV7-9,CASSSSRLVSSYEQYF,TGTGCCAGCAGCTCAAGTCGGTTAGTGTCCTCCTACGAGCAGTACTTC
TRBJ1-6,.,.,TRBV30,CAWSPGGNSPLHF,TGTGCCTGGAGTCCGGGCGGGAATTCACCCCTCCACTTT
TRBJ1-1,.,few,TRBV3-1,CASSPSRTTEAFF,TGTGCCAGCAGCCCCAGTAGGACCACTGAAGCTTTCTTT
TRBJ1-2,.,few,TRBV28,CASSLYGYGYTF,TGTGCCAGCAGTTTATATGGCTATGGCTACACCTTC
TRBJ2-5,TRBD1,.,TRBV20-1,CSATEGATPRETQYF,TGCAGTGCTACCGAGGGGGCTACTCCAAGGGAGACCCAGTACTTC
TRBJ1-2,.,few,TRBV20-1,CSVPARYGYTF,TGCAGTGTCCCGGCCAGGTATGGCTACACCTTC
TRBJ2-3,.,.,TRBV28,CASSLSPQPTDTQYF,TGTGCCAGCAGTTTATCCCCACAACCTACGGATACGCAGTATTTT
TRBJ1-4,TRBD1,few,TRBV5-1,CASTHRGLDNEKLFF,TGCGCCAGCACCCACAGGGGGCTTGATAATGAAAAACTGTTTTTT
TRBJ1-4,.,many,TRBV7-8,CASSPIGTPNEKLFF,TGTGCCAGCAGCCCCATAGGGACACCTAATGAAAAACTGTTTTTT
TRBJ1-1,.,.,TRBV9,CASSPRGGNKNTEAFF,TGTGCCAGCAGCCCTAGGGGGGGGAATAAGAACACTGAAGCTTTCTTT
TRBJ2-7,.,many,TRBV6-1,CASSRDGRNEQYF,TGTGCCTCCTCTCGGGACGGTAGAAACGAGCAGTACTTC
TRBJ1-1,.,many,TRBV13,CASRRGGSTEAFF,TGTGCCAGCAGGCGGGGAGGGAGCACTGAAGCTTTCTTT
TRBJ2-7,TRBD1,.,TRBV28,CASSLSTQGGYF,TGTGCCAGCAGTTTATCGACACAGGGGGGGTACTTC
TRBJ1-1,.,many,TRBV12-3/TRBV12-4,CASSFHRGDTEAFF,TGTGCCAGCAGTTTTCACCGGGGGGATACTGAAGCTTTCTTT
TRBJ2-7,TRBD1,.,TRBV6-2/TRBV6-3,CASSYQGATYEQYF,TGTGCCAGCAGTTACCAGGGGGCGACCTACGAGCAGTACTTC
TRBJ2-1,.,.,TRBV5-1,CASSRPSGYNEQFF,TGCGCCAGCTCACGGCCCTCGGGTTACAATGAGCAGTTCTTC
TRBJ2-7,.,.,TRBV6-5,CASSYSGNYEQYF,TGTGCCAGCAGTTACTCGGGAAACTACGAGCAGTACTTC
TRBJ2-7,.,many,TRBV19,CASSTQEVGKVEQYF,TGTGCCAGTAGTACTCAGGAGGTGGGTAAGGTCGAGCAGTACTTC
TRBJ1-1,.,few,TRBV6-2/TRBV6-3,CASSRQMQGWYTEAFF,TGTGCCAGCAGCCGACAGATGCAGGGGTGGTACACTGAAGCTTTCTTT
TRBJ2-7,TRBD2,many,TRBV7-2,CASSLGLAGGYEQYF,TGTGCCAGCAGCTTAGGCCTAGCGGGAGGGTACGAGCAGTACTTC
TRBJ1-5,.,many,TRBV4-1,CASSQVGKGNQPQHF,TGCGCCAGCAGCCAAGTGGGTAAGGGCAATCAGCCCCAGCATTTT
TRBJ1-3,.,many,TRBV14,CASSQDPTAIGNTIYF,TGTGCCAGCAGCCAAGATCCGACAGCCATCGGAAACACCATATATTTT
TRBJ2-5,TRBD2,many,TRBV25-1,CASGLAGSSETQYF,TGTGCCAGTGGACTAGCGGGTTCGTCAGAGACCCAGTACTTC
TRBJ1-2,.,.,TRBV12-3/TRBV12-4,CASSFGQLGYTF,TGTGCCAGCAGTTTTGGACAGCTTGGCTACACCTTC
TRBJ1-6,.,.,TRBV18,CASSPLPTTNREDSPLHF,TGTGCCAGCTCACCACTGCCAACCACAAACAGGGAGGATTCACCCCTCCACTTT
TRBJ1-2,.,few,TRBV29-1,CSVEEGTNYGYTF,TGCAGCGTTGAGGAAGGGACTAACTATGGCTACACCTTC
TRBJ1-4,.,.,TRBV14,CASSQEGPISNEKLFF,TGTGCCAGCAGCCAAGAGGGGCCGATCTCCAATGAAAAACTGTTTTTT
TRBJ2-3,.,.,TRBV9,CASSVGTDTQYF,TGTGCCAGCAGCGTCGGGACAGATACGCAGTATTTT
TRBJ2-5,.,many,TRBV7-2,CASSVQGRDGETQYF,TGTGCCAGCAGCGTACAGGGAAGAGACGGAGAGACCCAGTACTTC
TRBJ1-5,.,many,TRBV11-2,CASSLVNLYHSNQPQHF,TGTGCCAGCAGCTTAGTTAACCTATATCATAGCAATCAGCCCCAGCATTTT
TRBJ2-1,.,once,TRBV5-6,CASSLEAGRDEQFF,TGTGCCAGCAGCTTGGAGGCAGGGCGGGATGAGCAGTTCTTC
TRBJ2-7,.,many,TRBV6-2/TRBV6-3,CASSYDLYEQYF,TGTGCCAGCAGTTACGACCTCTACGAGCAGTACTTC
TRBJ1-1,.,.,TRBV14,CASSQDQNTEAFF,TGTGCCAGCAGCCAAGATCAGAACACTGAAGCTTTCTTT
TRBJ1-1,.,many,TRBV7-2,CASSLGYGLEKNTEAFF,TGTGCCAGCAGCTTAGGGTACGGACTGGAGAAAAACACTGAAGCTTTCTTT
TRBJ1-5,.,few,TRBV19,CASISSGSNQPQHF,TGTGCCAGTATTTCCTCTGGGAGCAATCAGCCCCAGCATTTT
TRBJ2-7,.,many,TRBV10-3,CAISAPGQTYEQYF,TGTGCCATCAGTGCCCCGGGACAAACCTACGAGCAGTACTTC
TRBJ2-3,.,many,TRBV7-9,CASSLLPRTASTDTQYF,TGTGCCAGCAGCTTACTCCCCCGGACAGCCAGCACAGATACGCAGTATTTT